This TCR beta chain was obtained from a study of T cells in Graves' hyperthyroidism and ophthalmopathy. With 4 bases removed from V and 0 bases from J, the gap between germline ends came to 12 bases. Germline lookup yields CDR1 LGHDT and CDR2 YNNKEL (reference sequence). The CDR3 totals 16 residues. Lactation, pregnancy, other autoimmune disease or uncontrolled infection excluded patients. This clonotype was recorded at least ten times. Amplification yielded TCR beta CDR3 regions, with RNA transcripts as the source. An initial round of RT-PCR targeting the TCR CDR3 relied on the HTBI primer set. One entry per CDR3 protein results from TCRdb running MiXCR on the multiplex PCR reads. The sample consists of around 420,000 distinct CDR3 sequences, approximately 14% of them appearing once.

This chain connects TRBV3-1 to TRBJ1-4; D is ambiguous. Sample: blood. The sequence derives from a woman between 18 and 29 years old with Graves' hyperthyroidism. Here the CDR3 DNA reads TGTGCCAGCAGCCCCCTCGGAAGTACAACTAATGAAAAACTGTTTTTT. Translating it yields CASSPLGSTTNEKLFF.